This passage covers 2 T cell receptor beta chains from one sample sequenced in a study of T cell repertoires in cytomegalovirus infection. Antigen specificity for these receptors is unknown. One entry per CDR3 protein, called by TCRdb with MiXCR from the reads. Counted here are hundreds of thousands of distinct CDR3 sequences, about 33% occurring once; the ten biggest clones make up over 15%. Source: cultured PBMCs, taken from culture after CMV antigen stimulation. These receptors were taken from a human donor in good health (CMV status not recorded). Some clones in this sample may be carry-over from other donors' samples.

CDR3 loop: CASRTNRGESSGNTIYF. The CDR3 DNA follows: TGTGCCAGTCGTACGAACAGGGGTGAGAGCTCTGGAAACACCATATATTTT. The chain has TRBV19 and TRBJ1-3, with TRBD1 matching 7 bases. V was pared by 8 bases and J by 0 bases, with 13 bases of the junction left unmatched. Germline CDR1 is LNHDA and CDR2 is SQIVND (reference sequence). CDR3 size: 17 residues.

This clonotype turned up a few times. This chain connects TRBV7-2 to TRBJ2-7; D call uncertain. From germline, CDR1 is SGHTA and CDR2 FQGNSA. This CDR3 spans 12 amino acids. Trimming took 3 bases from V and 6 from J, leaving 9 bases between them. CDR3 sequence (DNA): TGTGCCAGCAGCTTCCCAAACAGCGAGCAGTACTTC. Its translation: CASSFPNSEQYF.